These 28 T cell receptor beta chains came from one sample sequenced in a study of blood T cell repertoires in COVID-19 (dated by TCRdb to the early 2020s). The method was the immunoSEQ multiplex PCR assay. Here the immuneACCESS table is served through TCRdb, limited to in-frame sequences with V and J called. Missing clones are a known gap in these copies; in checked studies unresolved V genes cover under half, and the rest lacks a known reason. The sample has about 190,000 clones on record, 70% to 90% of them singletons. The ten largest clones capture about 1% of the sample. The specimen sequenced was peripheral blood. These receptors were collected from a young man with acute or convalescent COVID-19.

This clone was picked up one time. The rearrangement uses TRBV11-2 and TRBJ2-5; TRBD2 agrees at 12 bases. This CDR3 region has 17 residues. Looked up from germline, CDR1 is SGHAT and CDR2 is FQNNGV. V trimming: 2 bases; J trimming: 2 bases; junction bases outside the gene matches: 6. The CDR3 protein is CASSLRTSGMIQETQYF. CDR3 in DNA: TGTGCCAGCAGCTTACGGACTAGCGGGATGATTCAAGAGACCCAGTACTTC.

V is TRBV11-1 and J is TRBJ2-1, with 8 bases identical to TRBD1. Losses at the gene ends were 5 bases for V and 3 bases for J; bases not matched to a gene: 6. The CDR3 has 15 residues. Germline loops: CDR1 SGHAT, CDR2 FQDESV (reference sequence). The CDR3 nucleotides are TGTGCCAGCAGCCTAGACAGGGGTCACTACAATGAGCAGTTCTTC. This gives the protein CASSLDRGHYNEQFF.

V is TRBV24-1 and J is TRBJ2-1; D unresolved. The CDR3 has 15 amino acids. Germline-derived CDR1 and CDR2 are KGHDR and SFDVKD. V lost 2 bases and J lost 0, with 7 bases in between. The CDR3 here is CATSDYGNSYNEQFF. CDR3 sequence (DNA): TGTGCCACCAGTGATTACGGTAACTCCTACAATGAGCAGTTCTTC.

This clone was recorded only once. The gene calls are TRBV7-6 and TRBJ2-1; 12 nucleotides agree with TRBD2. Germline trimming cut 5 bases from V and 6 bases from J; bases unmatched to any gene: 5. CDR3 length: 15 amino acids. Germline CDR1 reads SGHVS; CDR2 reads FNYEAQ. The CDR3 sequence: CASSRLAGEGNEQFF. The CDR3 nucleotides read TGTGCCAGCAGCCGACTAGCGGGGGAGGGCAATGAGCAGTTCTTC.

CDR3 DNA sequence: TGTGCCTTCCAAATGAACACTGAAGCTTTCTTT. Residues: CAFQMNTEAFF. The J gene is TRBJ1-1, the V gene TRBV30; no clear D gene. Germline V CDR1 and CDR2: GTSNPN, SVGIG (reference sequence). This CDR3 has 11 residues. Trimming shortened V by 7 bases and J by 0 bases, and 6 bases separated the two germline ends.

This clone turned up a few times. The chain links TRBV3-1 (or the pseudogene TRBV3-2) to TRBJ1-1; tentatively, D is TRBD1 (5 bases). CDR3 length: 15 residues. V dropped 4 bases and J dropped 3 bases, with 15 bases sitting between them. CDR1 and CDR2 (germline): LGHDT, YNNKEL (reference sequence). The CDR3 region has the DNA TGTGCCAGCAGCCCTCAAGGGGTGGTCCACACTGAAGCTTTCTTT. Translated: CASSPQGVVHTEAFF.

The chain recombines TRBV2 with TRBJ1-1, with 7 positions matching TRBD1. The V gene end was trimmed by 4 bases and the J gene end by 4 bases; junction bases not matched to a gene: 6. This CDR3 contains 14 residues. From germline, CDR1 is SNHLY and CDR2 FYNNEI. The CDR3 coding sequence is TGTGCCAGCAGTGTCGCAGGGGGGACCACTGAAGCTTTCTTT. Its translation: CASSVAGGTTEAFF. Full variable domain (outside the CDR3, taken from reference TRBV2 and TRBJ1-1): EPEVTQTPSHQVTQMGQEVILRCVPISNHLYFYWYRQILGQKVEFLVSFYNNEISEKSEIFDDQFSVERPDGSNFTLKIRSTKLEDSAMYFCASSVAGGTTEAFFGQGTRLTVV.

This clone was detected once. The chain recombines TRBV6-4 with TRBJ1-5; the D gene is possibly TRBD1 (5 bases). The V end was cut by 5 bases, the J end by 13 bases, with 18 bases between. In germline, CDR1 is MRHNA, CDR2 SNTAGT. This CDR3 contains 13 residues. CDR3 nucleotides: TGTGCCAGCAGTCAAACACCCGACAGCAAACAGCATTTT. It yields the protein CASSQTPDSKQHF.

The CDR3 bases are TGTGCCAGCAGCTTGTCTCTGAACACCGGGGAGCTGTTTTTT. As protein: CASSLSLNTGELFF. The chain has TRBV5-8 and TRBJ2-2, with D hard to call. V was clipped by 1 base and J by 1 base, with 5 bases between them. This CDR3 is 14 amino acids long. Germline V gene data show CDR1 as SGHTS and CDR2 as YDEGEE.

The V call is TRBV30, the J call TRBJ1-4; 7 bases align to TRBD1. The junction had 14 bases not matched to a gene; V was cut back by 2 bases and J by 8 bases. The CDR3 has 16 residues. Germline V gene sequence: CDR1 GTSNPN, CDR2 SVGIG (reference sequence). CDR3 residues: CAWSPPPGRGTEKLFF. In DNA, the CDR3 is TGTGCCTGGAGTCCCCCCCCCGGCAGGGGGACAGAAAAACTGTTTTTT. Together with reference TRBV30 and TRBJ1-4, the CDR3 gives the full variable domain: SQTIHQWPATLVQPVGSPLSLECTVEGTSNPNLYWYRQAAGRGLQLLFYSVGIGQISSEVPQNLSASRPQDRQFILSSKKLLLSDSGFYLCAWSPPPGRGTEKLFFGSGTQLSVL.

The chain couples TRBV19 to TRBJ2-3; D is unresolved. V was cut by 7 bases and J by 4 bases, with 9 bases left in between. Germline CDR1 LNHDA, CDR2 SQIVND (reference sequence). This CDR3 has 12 residues. The CDR3 loop is CASTGRADTQYF. The CDR3 DNA follows: TGTGCCAGTACCGGTAGAGCAGATACGCAGTATTTT.

V gene TRBV10-3 combines with J gene TRBJ2-3, with D maybe TRBD1 (10 bases). The germline gives CDR1 ENHRY, CDR2 SYGVKD. V gave up 3 bases and J gave up 7 bases, with 32 bases separating them. This CDR3 is 20 amino acids long. The CDR3 loop is CAISDGGTGEDLAGTHTQYF. DNA for the CDR3: TGTGCCATCAGTGACGGGGGGACAGGGGAAGATCTAGCGGGAACTCATACGCAGTATTTT.

V is TRBV5-6 and J is TRBJ2-6; unclear D gene. CDR3 length equals 15 residues. V lost 3 bases and J 0 bases, leaving 7 bases between the germline ends. Germline lookup yields CDR1 SGHDT and CDR2 YYEEEE. Here the CDR3 DNA reads TGTGCCAGCAGCTCCCCTCGCTCTGGGGCCAACGTCCTGACTTTC. Encoded protein: CASSSPRSGANVLTF.

This chain uses TRBV11-2 with TRBJ2-6; weak D call: TRBD1 (5 bases). CDR1 and CDR2 (germline): SGHAT, FQNNGV. CDR3 length: 19 amino acids. V was clipped by 0 bases and J by 0 bases, with 15 bases between them. The CDR3 DNA sequence: TGTGCCAGCAGCTTAGAGTACCAACAGGCCGTCTCTGGGGCCAACGTCCTGACTTTC. Translated: CASSLEYQQAVSGANVLTF.

This clone was found once. The chain is built from TRBV7-9 and TRBJ1-2; TRBD1 agrees at 8 bases. The CDR3 consists of 16 residues. V shed 5 bases and J 4 bases; nucleotides not matched to a gene: 12. The germline CDR1 and CDR2 sequences are SEHNR and FQNEAQ (reference sequence). The CDR3 DNA sequence: TGTGCCAGCAGCACCCCCCGGGACAGGCATTCCTATGGCTACACCTTC. Translated: CASSTPRDRHSYGYTF.

V and J are TRBV28 and TRBJ2-5, with 9 bases lining up with TRBD2. The V gene end was trimmed by 3 bases and the J gene end by 5 bases; junction bases not matched to a gene: 10. CDR3 length equals 16 residues. Germline lookup yields CDR1 MDHEN and CDR2 SYDVKM. The CDR3 spells CASSFGAGGPMETQYF. The DNA of the CDR3 is TGTGCCAGCAGTTTTGGGGCGGGAGGGCCTATGGAGACCCAGTACTTC.

The chain recombines TRBV5-1 with TRBJ2-1, with 9 bases lining up with TRBD1. The V gene end was trimmed by 4 bases and the J gene end by 6 bases; junction bases not matched to a gene: 5. Germline CDR1 reads SGHRS; CDR2 reads YFSETQ. The CDR3 totals 14 residues. CDR3 nucleotide sequence: TGCGCCAGCAGCAGACAGGGGGAGAGCAATGAGCAGTTCTTC. This encodes CASSRQGESNEQFF.

The chain couples TRBV9 to TRBJ2-2; 11 bases fit TRBD2. The germline V gene encodes CDR1 SGDLS and CDR2 YYNGEE. V was pared by 1 base and J by 2 bases, with 1 base of the junction left unmatched. There are 16 residues in the CDR3. CDR3 bases: TGTGCCAGCAGCGTAACTAGCGGGGGTAACACCGGGGAGCTGTTTTTT. Translation: CASSVTSGGNTGELFF.

The chain recombines TRBV6-5 with TRBJ2-5; perhaps TRBD1 as D (5 bases). Germline CDR1 is MNHEY and CDR2 is SVGAGI. The CDR3 totals 14 residues. The V and J ends lost 5 bases and 5 bases respectively, with 15 bases between them. CDR3 amino acids: CASSRGHTRETQYF. The CDR3 nucleotides are TGTGCCAGCAGTAGAGGACACACCAGGGAGACCCAGTACTTC.

This clone was detected once. The chain employs TRBV9 and TRBJ1-6; 7 nucleotides line up with TRBD1. The CDR3 is 16 residues long. V shed 0 bases and J 9 bases; nucleotides not matched to a gene: 9. The germline gives CDR1 SGDLS, CDR2 YYNGEE. As DNA, the CDR3 is TGTGCCAGCAGCGTAGGGAGGAGACAGGGCTTTTCACCCCTCCACTTT. As protein: CASSVGRRQGFSPLHF.

This chain connects TRBV6-6 to TRBJ2-7; a weak D match, TRBD1 (6 bases). V gave up 4 bases and J gave up 7 bases, with 14 bases separating them. Germline V lookup: CDR1 MNHNY, CDR2 SVGAGI (reference sequence). The CDR3 contains 13 residues. Written as DNA, the CDR3 is TGTGCCAGCAGTTGGACAGACGCCGGGGAGCAGTACTTC. Protein sequence: CASSWTDAGEQYF.

This chain connects TRBV28 to TRBJ1-5, with D perhaps matching TRBD1 (6 bases). Per the germline V gene, CDR1 is MDHEN and CDR2 is SYDVKM. Between the trimmed V and J ends, which lost 10 bases and 4 bases, there was a span of 11 bases. CDR3 length: 12 residues. CDR3 in DNA: TGTGCCACAAAGACAGGAAATCAGCCCCAGCATTTT. This codes for CATKTGNQPQHF.

J is TRBJ1-1 and V is TRBV5-1; 9 positions match TRBD1. The CDR3 is 15 residues long. V shed 1 base, J shed 5 bases, and the junction held 6 bases outside the gene matches. Looked up from germline, CDR1 is SGHRS and CDR2 is YFSETQ. CDR3 protein: CASSLWDRESTEAFF. For the CDR3, the DNA is TGCGCCAGCAGCTTGTGGGACAGGGAAAGTACTGAAGCTTTCTTT.

Regarding this clone: Other DNA sequences in the same sample also yield this CDR3. The chain links TRBV18 to TRBJ2-5, with TRBD1 matching 7 bases. Germline CDR1 reads KGHSH; CDR2 reads LQKENI. The CDR3 loop spans 13 amino acids. With V trimmed by 6 bases and J by 2 bases, 3 bases remained unmatched. In DNA form, the CDR3 reads TGTGCCAGCTCCCGACAGGGACAAGAGACCCAGTACTTC. The encoded protein is CASSRQGQETQYF.

V usage is TRBV3-1 (or the pseudogene TRBV3-2) and J usage is TRBJ1-2; 8 positions agree with TRBD1. Germline V gene data show CDR1 as LGHDT and CDR2 as YNNKEL (reference sequence). The V gene end was trimmed by 1 base and the J gene end by 2 bases; junction bases not matched to a gene: 3. The CDR3 contains 15 residues. The CDR3 DNA reads as TGTGCCAGCAGCCAAGGGCCAGGGGGCAACTATGGCTACACCTTC. Protein product: CASSQGPGGNYGYTF.

The V gene is TRBV20-1, the J gene TRBJ1-1; D remains ambiguous. From germline, CDR1 is DFQATT and CDR2 SNEGSKA (reference sequence). CDR3 length: 8 residues. CDR3 in DNA: TGCAGCTTATCCTATCTGTTCTTT. Protein sequence: CSLSYLFF.

The chain employs TRBV15 and TRBJ1-3; weak D call: TRBD1 (5 bases). Trimming removed 1 base at V and 2 bases at J, with 15 bases between. This CDR3 comprises 17 residues. From germline, CDR1 is LNHNV and CDR2 YYDKDF (reference sequence). Here the CDR3 reads CATSRAQAGGAGNTIYF. The CDR3, as DNA: TGTGCCACCAGCAGAGCTCAGGCAGGAGGGGCTGGAAACACCATATATTTT.

The chain couples TRBV5-1 to TRBJ2-5; 7 bases align to TRBD1. Germline V gene lookup returns CDR1 SGHRS and CDR2 YFSETQ. CDR3 length equals 14 residues. The V segment lost 8 bases and the J segment 5 bases; nucleotides outside the gene matches: 12. The CDR3 loop is CASSRQTGMETQYF. As DNA, the CDR3 is TGCGCCAGTAGCCGCCAGACAGGGATGGAGACCCAGTACTTC.